Listed below are T cell receptor beta chains from one sample, sequenced in a study of beta chain features in type 1 diabetes. The assay was immunoSEQ multiplex PCR, and TCRdb's table has in-frame clones only and misses some. The table records approximately 730,000 clones, roughly 13% of them present only once. The sample was naive CD4+ T cells from blood. The origin of the receptors is a young man with type 1 diabetes. Each CDR3 is given with its conserved first and last residue. The D gene is left open where the match is weak. For some rows the clone size is stated as once, few or many, or as a class when expanded; others skip it.

V: TRBV15; size: few; length: 15; J: TRBJ2-7; D: -; DNA: TGTGCCACCAGCAGAGATAACCCCTCGAGGAACGAGCAGTACTTC; CDR3: CATSRDNPSRNEQYF
V: TRBV19; size: few; length: 14; J: TRBJ2-1; D: -; DNA: TGTGCCAGTAGTATCGGACAGACTTCCAATGAGCAGTTCTTC; CDR3: CASSIGQTSNEQFF
V: TRBV5-1; size: -; length: 14; J: TRBJ1-1; D: -; DNA: TGCGCCAGCAGCTCGGGACAACCAAACACTGAAGCTTTCTTT; CDR3: CASSSGQPNTEAFF
V: TRBV4-1; size: few; length: 16; J: TRBJ2-1; D: TRBD1; DNA: TGCGCCAGCAGCCGACCTGGACAGGGCTCCTACAATGAGCAGTTCTTC; CDR3: CASSRPGQGSYNEQFF
V: TRBV4-1; size: -; length: 16; J: TRBJ2-3; D: -; DNA: TGCGCCAGCAGCCATGGCACAGGGTTTAGCACAGATACGCAGTATTTT; CDR3: CASSHGTGFSTDTQYF
V: TRBV9; size: few; length: 15; J: TRBJ1-5; D: -; DNA: TGTGCCAGCAGCGTAGATGGGGCAGGAAATCAGCCCCAGCATTTT; CDR3: CASSVDGAGNQPQHF
V: TRBV7-9; size: few; length: 14; J: TRBJ1-1; D: -; DNA: TGTGCCAGCAGCTTTGCCCTCACGAACACTGAAGCTTTCTTT; CDR3: CASSFALTNTEAFF
V: TRBV28; size: few; length: 14; J: TRBJ2-4; D: -; DNA: TGTGCCAGCAGTTTGTTAGGGCCCATAAACATTCAGTACTTC; CDR3: CASSLLGPINIQYF
V: TRBV6-5; size: few; length: 14; J: TRBJ2-3; D: -; DNA: TGTGCCAGCAGTTACGGTGGGCAGGGGCTTACGCAGTATTTT; CDR3: CASSYGGQGLTQYF
V: TRBV7-8; size: -; length: 15; J: TRBJ1-5; D: TRBD1; DNA: TGTGCCAGCAGCTCAATGGGACAGGGAGGACAGCCCCAGCATTTT; CDR3: CASSSMGQGGQPQHF
V: TRBV5-6; size: -; length: 16; J: TRBJ2-7; D: -; DNA: TGTGCCAGCAGCTTGGAGATGGGCTTTTCGCGTTACGAGCAGTACTTC; CDR3: CASSLEMGFSRYEQYF